Below, 3 T cell receptor beta chains from the same sample are listed, as sequenced in a study of blood T cell repertoires in COVID-19. Clones were sequenced by immunoSEQ multiplex PCR, and TCRdb holds only the in-frame ones, with some missing. This table holds some 130,000 clones, roughly 90% found once. Sequencing was performed on peripheral blood. The source is a man aged 55 to 69 with COVID-19, enrolled during active disease.

The J gene is TRBJ2-1, the V gene TRBV25-1; D is ambiguous. This CDR3 has 14 amino acids. Germline V gives CDR1 MGHDK, CDR2 SYGVNS. Trimming stripped 3 bases from V and 0 bases from J, with 6 bases between. CDR3 region: CASSDRGSYNEQFF. CDR3 bases: TGTGCCAGCAGTGATCGCGGCTCCTACAATGAGCAGTTCTTC. Using reference TRBV25-1 and TRBJ2-1 for the parts outside the CDR3, the full variable domain is EADIYQTPRYLVIGTGKKITLECSQTMGHDKMYWYQQDPGMELHLIHYSYGVNSTEKGDLSSESTVSRIRTEHFPLTLESARPSHTSQYLCASSDRGSYNEQFFGPGTRLTVL.

The gene calls are TRBV30 and TRBJ2-7; D is perhaps TRBD2 (5 bases). The CDR3 has 14 residues. Trimming cost V 0 bases and J 3 bases, with 12 bases left between them. Germline V CDR1 and CDR2: GTSNPN, SVGIG (reference sequence). Here the CDR3 reads CAWSVEADHYEQYF. Written as DNA, the CDR3 is TGTGCCTGGAGTGTGGAAGCGGACCACTACGAGCAGTACTTC. Complete variable domain (other parts from reference TRBV30 and TRBJ2-7): SQTIHQWPATLVQPVGSPLSLECTVEGTSNPNLYWYRQAAGRGLQLLFYSVGIGQISSEVPQNLSASRPQDRQFILSSKKLLLSDSGFYLCAWSVEADHYEQYFGPGTRLTVT.

The chain has TRBV28 and TRBJ1-1; 9 bases align to TRBD1. With 11 bases clipped from V and 4 bases from J, the junction kept 17 bases outside the gene matches. In germline, CDR1 is MDHEN, CDR2 SYDVKM. The CDR3 spans 16 residues. Here the CDR3 DNA reads TGTGCCGCCCGCGTTGGGACAGGGAAAGGTATCACTGAAGCTTTCTTT. This codes for CAARVGTGKGITEAFF.